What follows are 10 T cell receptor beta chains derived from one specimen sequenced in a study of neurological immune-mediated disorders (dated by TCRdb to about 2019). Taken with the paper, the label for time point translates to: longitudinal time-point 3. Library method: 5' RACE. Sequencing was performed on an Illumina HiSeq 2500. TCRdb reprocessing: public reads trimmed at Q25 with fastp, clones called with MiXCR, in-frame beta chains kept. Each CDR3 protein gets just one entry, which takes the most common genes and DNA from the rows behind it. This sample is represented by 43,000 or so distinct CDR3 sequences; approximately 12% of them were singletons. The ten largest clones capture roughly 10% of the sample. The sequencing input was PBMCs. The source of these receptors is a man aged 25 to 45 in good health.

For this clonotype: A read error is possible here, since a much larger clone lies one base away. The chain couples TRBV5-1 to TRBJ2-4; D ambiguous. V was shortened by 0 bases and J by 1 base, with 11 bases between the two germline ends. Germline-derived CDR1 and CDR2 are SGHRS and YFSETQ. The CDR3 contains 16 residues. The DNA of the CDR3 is TGCGCCAGCAGCTTGGATACCGTGGTTGCCAAAAACATTCAGTACTTC. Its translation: CASSLDTVVAKNIQYF.

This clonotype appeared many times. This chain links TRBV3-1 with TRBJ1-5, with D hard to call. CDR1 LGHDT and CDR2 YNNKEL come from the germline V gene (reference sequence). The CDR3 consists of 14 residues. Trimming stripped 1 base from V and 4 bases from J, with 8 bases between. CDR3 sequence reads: CASSQATQNQPQHF. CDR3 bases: TGTGCCAGCAGCCAAGCGACCCAAAATCAGCCCCAGCATTTT.

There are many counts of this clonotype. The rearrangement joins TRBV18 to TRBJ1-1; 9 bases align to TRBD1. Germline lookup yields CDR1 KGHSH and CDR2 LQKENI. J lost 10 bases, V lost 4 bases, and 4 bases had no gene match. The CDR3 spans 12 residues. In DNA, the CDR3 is TGTGCCAGCTCACTACAGGACAGGGGAGCTTTCTTT. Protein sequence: CASSLQDRGAFF.

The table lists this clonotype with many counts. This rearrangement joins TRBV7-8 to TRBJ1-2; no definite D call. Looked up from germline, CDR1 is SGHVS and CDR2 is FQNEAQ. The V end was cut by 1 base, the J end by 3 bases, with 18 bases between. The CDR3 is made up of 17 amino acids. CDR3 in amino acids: CASSLEWVGQVDYGYTF. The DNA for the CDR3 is TGTGCCAGCAGCTTAGAGTGGGTGGGTCAGGTTGACTATGGCTACACCTTC.

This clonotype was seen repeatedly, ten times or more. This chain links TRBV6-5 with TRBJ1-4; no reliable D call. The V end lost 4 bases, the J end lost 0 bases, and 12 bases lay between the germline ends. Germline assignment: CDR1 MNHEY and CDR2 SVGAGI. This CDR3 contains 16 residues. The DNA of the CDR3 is TGTGCCAGCAGTTCCGCGTTTTTTGCAACTAATGAAAAACTGTTTTTT. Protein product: CASSSAFFATNEKLFF.

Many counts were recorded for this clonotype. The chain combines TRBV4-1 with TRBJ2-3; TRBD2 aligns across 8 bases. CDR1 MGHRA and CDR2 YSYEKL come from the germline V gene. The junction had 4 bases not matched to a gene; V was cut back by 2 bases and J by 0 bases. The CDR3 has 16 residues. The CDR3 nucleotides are TGCGCCAGCAGCCAATTAGCGGGACACAGCACAGATACGCAGTATTTT. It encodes CASSQLAGHSTDTQYF.

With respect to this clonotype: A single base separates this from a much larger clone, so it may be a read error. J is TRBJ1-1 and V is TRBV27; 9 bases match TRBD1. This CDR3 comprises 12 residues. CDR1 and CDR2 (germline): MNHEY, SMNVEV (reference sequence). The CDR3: CASSERDREALF. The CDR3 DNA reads TGTGCCAGCAGTGAACGGGACAGGGAAGCTCTCTTT.

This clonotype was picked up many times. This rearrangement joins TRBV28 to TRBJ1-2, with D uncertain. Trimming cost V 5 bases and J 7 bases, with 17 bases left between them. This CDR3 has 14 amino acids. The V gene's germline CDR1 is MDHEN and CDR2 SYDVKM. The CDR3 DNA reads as TGTGCCAGCAGTAATAGCGGCAGAGCCTCTGGCTACACCTTC. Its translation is CASSNSGRASGYTF.

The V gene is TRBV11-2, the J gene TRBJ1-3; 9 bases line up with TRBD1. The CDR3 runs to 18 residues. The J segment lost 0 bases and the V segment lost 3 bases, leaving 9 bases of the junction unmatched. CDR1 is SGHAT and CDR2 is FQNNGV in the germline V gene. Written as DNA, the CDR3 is TGTGCCAGCAGCTTTCGGGCACAGGGGGCCGGCTCTGGAAACACCATATATTTT. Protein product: CASSFRAQGAGSGNTIYF.

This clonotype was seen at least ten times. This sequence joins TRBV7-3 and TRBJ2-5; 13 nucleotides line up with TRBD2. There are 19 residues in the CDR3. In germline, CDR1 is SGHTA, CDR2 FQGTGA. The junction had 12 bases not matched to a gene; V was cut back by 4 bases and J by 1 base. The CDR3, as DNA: TGTGCCAGCAGCTCCAGCGGGACTAGCGGGGCCCAGTCCCAAGAGACCCAGTACTTC. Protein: CASSSSGTSGAQSQETQYF.